The 11 T cell receptor beta chains presented below share a single source sample, sequenced in a study of long-term antiretroviral therapy in people with HIV. Assay version v3.0 of immunoSEQ was used, and it was run at survey level. TCRdb keeps only in-frame clones here, not all; method: immunoSEQ multiplex PCR. The sample comprises fewer than 35,000 clones, roughly four fifths of which are singletons, and about 14% rests with the top ten. This sample comprised unsorted PBMCs, obtained 2.9 years after starting antiretroviral therapy. These receptors came from a man aged 45-65 years with HIV.

Sample share makes this clone medium-sized. This chain joins TRBV19 and TRBJ2-7; the D gene is possibly TRBD2 (6 bases). Germline assignment: CDR1 LNHDA and CDR2 SQIVND (reference sequence). The CDR3 has 12 residues. Trimming left V 3 bases short and J 6 bases short, with 9 bases between. Written as DNA, the CDR3 is TGTGCCAGTAGTATTGGAGGGAGCGAGCAGTACTTC. It encodes CASSIGGSEQYF.

The V gene is TRBV7-9, the J gene TRBJ2-1; 8 nucleotides align to TRBD2. Germline CDR1 is SEHNR and CDR2 is FQNEAQ (reference sequence). There are 13 residues in the CDR3. The V and J ends lost 4 bases and 7 bases, in that order; junction bases with no gene match: 3. In DNA form, the CDR3 reads TGTGCCAGCAGCTGGGGACTAGGGAATGAGCAGTTCTTC. Protein sequence: CASSWGLGNEQFF.

The gene calls are TRBV7-9 and TRBJ2-7; D ambiguous. The CDR3 spans 13 residues. V was clipped by 4 bases and J by 2 bases, with 9 bases between them. Germline V gene sequence: CDR1 SEHNR, CDR2 FQNEAQ (reference sequence). The chain's CDR3 is CASSYPTTYEQYF. CDR3 coding DNA: TGTGCCAGCAGCTATCCCACAACCTACGAGCAGTACTTC.

J is TRBJ1-5 and V is TRBV6-1, with D uncertain. Germline V gene data show CDR1 as MNHNS and CDR2 as SASEGT. The V and J ends lost 2 bases and 4 bases respectively, with 6 bases between them. The CDR3 is made up of 13 amino acids. The CDR3 sequence is CASSERSNQPQHF. CDR3 coding DNA: TGTGCCAGCAGTGAAAGGTCAAATCAGCCCCAGCATTTT.

The chain combines TRBV7-9 with TRBJ1-2; the D gene is possibly TRBD1 (5 bases). V dropped 3 bases and J dropped 8 bases, with 16 bases sitting between them. The CDR3 runs to 14 residues. Germline V CDR1 and CDR2: SEHNR, FQNEAQ (reference sequence). As DNA, the CDR3 is TGTGCCAGCAGCTTCCAGGGTCAGGGTGAAGGCTACACCTTC. Its translation is CASSFQGQGEGYTF.

This clone occurred a few times. The V call is TRBV7-6, the J call TRBJ2-3; TRBD2 matches at 8 bases. This CDR3 has 16 amino acids. CDR1 SGHVS and CDR2 FNYEAQ come from the germline V gene. V lost 5 bases to trimming and J lost 0 bases; unmatched junction nucleotides: 7. The CDR3 loop is CASSPWTSFSTDTQYF. The CDR3 DNA follows: TGTGCCAGCAGCCCGTGGACTAGCTTTAGCACAGATACGCAGTATTTT.

The chain joins TRBV28 to TRBJ1-5; D is uncertain. The CDR3 loop spans 13 amino acids. The germline gives CDR1 MDHEN, CDR2 SYDVKM. V lost 6 bases and J lost 7, with 13 bases in between. In DNA, the CDR3 is TGTGCCAGCAGACCGGACGGAACCCAGCCCCAGCATTTT. This translates into CASRPDGTQPQHF.

This clone came up a few times. CDR3 nucleotides: TGTGCCAGTAACCCGACAGGGGATTCACCCCTCCACTTT. This sequence encodes CASNPTGDSPLHF. This sequence joins TRBV19 and TRBJ1-6, with 8 nucleotides matching TRBD1. The CDR3 spans 13 residues. Trimming took 7 bases from V and 8 from J; bases not matched to a gene: 4. Per germline, CDR1 LNHDA and CDR2 SQIVND (reference sequence).

The J gene is TRBJ2-3, the V gene TRBV5-4; D remains unclear. CDR1 and CDR2 (germline): SGHNT, YYREEE (reference sequence). V shed 2 bases and J shed 7 bases, with 11 bases lying between them. The CDR3 runs to 13 residues. The CDR3, as DNA: TGTGCCAGCAGCTTAGAAGGGTTCTATACGCAGTATTTT. It encodes CASSLEGFYTQYF.

The chain links TRBV5-6 to TRBJ2-1; 14 bases match TRBD2. CDR3 size: 15 residues. J lost 6 bases, V lost 3 bases, and 2 bases had no gene match. CDR1 and CDR2 (germline): SGHDT, YYEEEE. The CDR3 loop is CASSSGLAGGNEQFF. DNA for the CDR3: TGTGCCAGCAGCTCTGGACTAGCGGGGGGCAATGAGCAGTTCTTC.

V gene TRBV4-2 combines with J gene TRBJ1-1, with D possibly TRBD1 on 6 matching bases. Germline CDR1 LGHNA, CDR2 YNFKEQ. The V gene lost 6 bases and the J gene lost 0 bases, with 20 bases spanning the gap. The CDR3 is 17 residues long. CDR3: CASRGRGAPAMNTEAFF. CDR3 nucleotides: TGTGCCAGCAGGGGGCGGGGGGCTCCGGCCATGAACACTGAAGCTTTCTTT.